The 2 T cell receptor beta chains reported below all come from one sample, sequenced in a study of PD-1 blockade in classical Hodgkin lymphoma. Sequencing used immunoSEQ multiplex PCR; TCRdb keeps in-frame clones, though not all of them. The sample lists around 16,000 clones, around 72% occurring once. Time point defined: cycle 4 day 1 (C4D1), after five to seven weeks of nivolumab. Every patient experienced relapse after autologous stem cell transplantation, and brentuximab vedotin exposure varied. From thawed PBMCs, CD4+ T cells were purified using magnetic negative selection. The sample was CD4+ T cells from blood, taken before the fourth cycle of nivolumab. The receptors shown here come from a human donor with classical Hodgkin lymphoma.

This clone was counted only a few times. The CDR3 reads CASSLGWGSGANVLTF. In DNA, the CDR3 is TGTGCCAGCAGTTTGGGCTGGGGCTCCGGGGCCAACGTCCTGACTTTC. V and J are TRBV6-5 and TRBJ2-6; a weak D match, TRBD1 (5 bases). The CDR3 has 16 residues. Germline CDR1 MNHEY, CDR2 SVGAGI. Trimming took 4 bases from V and 4 from J, leaving 14 bases between them.

The chain is built from TRBV6-5 and TRBJ2-3; a weak D match, TRBD2 (7 bases). The germline V gene has CDR1 MNHEY and CDR2 SVGAGI. V lost 6 bases, J lost 6 bases, and 19 bases lay in between. The CDR3 is 15 amino acids. The CDR3 protein is CASSAAGGRMDTQYF. The CDR3, as DNA: TGTGCCAGCAGCGCCGCCGGGGGGCGGATGGATACGCAGTATTTT.